This T cell receptor (beta chain) was profiled in a study of breast tumors, draining lymph nodes, adjacent tissues. Breast cancer patients provided tissue from their axillary draining lymph nodes. TCRdb reprocessed the multiplex PCR reads via MiXCR and lists one record per CDR3 protein. Found here are about 180,000 distinct CDR3 sequences, roughly 30% of them singletons; the top ten hold around 4.5%. On this clonotype: Antigen specificity is unknown.

The CDR3 length is 14 residues. CDR1 is MNHEY, CDR2 SVGEGT, per germline. V was pared by 7 bases and J by 6 bases, with 8 bases of the junction left unmatched. Study outcomes and limitations: Compared with lymph nodes, tumors were less diverse; compared with nontumor tissue, more. Data only fit, rather than demonstrated, lymph node origin of most tumor T cells. Tumor and nontumor repertoires were significantly more similar in luminal-like than in basal-like breast cancer.

The source is a female donor with breast cancer. Some clones in this sample may be carry-over from other donors' samples. Sequencing was carried out using axillary lymph node tissue. The chain carries TRBV6-2 or TRBV6-3 and TRBJ2-7; TRBD2 aligns across 11 bases. As DNA, the CDR3 is TGTGCCAGCACCCGTAGCGGGGGGGCTCTCGAGCAGTACTTC. This sequence encodes CASTRSGGALEQYF.